These T cell receptor beta chains were read from a single sample in a study of T cell responses to AZD1222 COVID-19 vaccine. Sequencing used immunoSEQ multiplex PCR; TCRdb keeps in-frame clones, though not all of them. The table records some 130,000 clones, 90% of them present only once. This sample comprised peripheral blood, obtained on day 0 of AZD1222 vaccination. These receptors originate from an adult in good health. Both conserved end residues are part of each CDR3. A D gene is named only where the DNA matches it firmly. Only part of the rows carry a size: once, few, many, or a class if the clone is expanded.

clone size	J gene	V gene	D gene	CDR3 protein	CDR3 DNA
-	TRBJ2-7	TRBV7-2	-	CASSLEGVRPIWGEQYF	TGTGCCAGCAGCTTAGAAGGAGTACGGCCGATCTGGGGGGAGCAGTACTTC
-	TRBJ2-7	TRBV7-7	TRBD1	CASSLDTGGEQYF	TGTGCTAGCAGCTTAGACACAGGGGGCGAGCAGTACTTC
-	TRBJ1-1	TRBV16	-	CASSQSQSTEAFF	TGTGCCAGCAGCCAATCGCAGTCTACTGAAGCTTTCTTT
-	TRBJ2-5	TRBV4-2	-	CASSQGRRATSTQETQYF	TGTGCCAGCAGCCAAGGACGGAGGGCCACTAGTACGCAAGAGACCCAGTACTTC
-	TRBJ1-2	TRBV30	-	CAWSVLGPKYGYTF	TGTGCCTGGAGTGTTCTTGGACCTAAGTATGGCTACACCTTC
few	TRBJ1-5	TRBV28	-	CASSSDLGPLGSNQPQHF	TGTGCCAGCAGTTCCGACCTCGGACCGTTAGGGAGCAATCAGCCCCAGCATTTT
-	TRBJ2-1	TRBV10-2	TRBD1	CASSEWGQNYNEQFF	TGCGCCAGCAGTGAATGGGGACAGAATTACAATGAGCAGTTCTTC
-	TRBJ1-2	TRBV28	-	CASRTGRTNYGYTF	TGTGCCAGCAGAACGGGACGGACTAACTATGGCTACACCTTC
once	TRBJ1-1	TRBV12-5	-	CASGLHFTEAFF	TGTGCTAGTGGTTTGCATTTCACTGAAGCTTTCTTT
-	TRBJ2-2	TRBV11-2	-	CASSSRVANTGELFF	TGTGCCAGCAGCTCCCGCGTGGCAAACACCGGGGAGCTGTTTTTT
-	TRBJ1-2	TRBV6-5	-	CASSQDSNYGYTF	TGTGCCAGCAGCCAGGACAGCAACTATGGCTACACCTTC
-	TRBJ2-2	TRBV24-1	-	CATKGTRTGELFF	TGTGCCACCAAAGGTACACGCACCGGGGAGCTGTTTTTT
-	TRBJ2-3	TRBV7-3	-	CASSLLGGALDTQYF	TGTGCCAGCAGCTTACTAGGCGGGGCGCTGGATACGCAGTATTTT
-	TRBJ1-4	TRBV19	-	CASRQQGMGEKLFF	TGTGCCAGTAGACAACAGGGAATGGGTGAAAAACTGTTTTTT
-	TRBJ1-2	TRBV6-5	-	CASKGGNGGYTF	TGTGCCAGCAAAGGGGGAAATGGTGGCTACACCTTC
-	TRBJ1-6	TRBV2	-	CASSGGSRGPLHF	TGTGCCAGCAGTGGCGGCAGCCGGGGACCCCTCCACTTT